One sample yielded the 16 T cell receptor beta chains listed below, sequenced in a study of T cell changes during pregnancy in multiple sclerosis. Sequenced by immunoSEQ multiplex PCR; TCRdb stores in-frame clones only, minus some. The sample has approximately 93,000 clones, 75% to 95% seen once. Sequencing used peripheral blood, obtained before pregnancy. These receptors all stem from a female donor with multiple sclerosis, enrolled in a pregnancy study.

The chain employs TRBV10-2 and TRBJ1-3; the D gene is possibly TRBD1 (5 bases). The V end was cut by 5 bases, the J end by 0 bases, with 14 bases between. CDR1 is WSHSY, CDR2 SAAADI, per germline. The CDR3 runs to 16 residues. CDR3 bases: TGCGCCAGCAGTCTGAACCCAGGGAACTCTGGAAACACCATATATTTT. It yields the protein CASSLNPGNSGNTIYF.

V is TRBV6-5 and J is TRBJ2-7; no clear D. The CDR3 is 11 residues long. Germline loops: CDR1 MNHEY, CDR2 SVGAGI. Trimming removed 4 bases from V and 3 bases from J, with 4 bases in between. The CDR3 coding sequence is TGTGCCAGCAGTTCTGTCTACGAGCAGTACTTC. Its translation is CASSSVYEQYF.

The chain recombines TRBV7-9 with TRBJ1-2; maybe TRBD1 (6 bases). V was trimmed by 1 base and J by 7 bases, leaving 7 bases between them. The CDR3 loop spans 12 amino acids. The germline V gene encodes CDR1 SEHNR and CDR2 FQNEAQ (reference sequence). The CDR3 here is CASSLEGGGYTF. The CDR3 nucleotides read TGTGCCAGCAGCTTAGAAGGGGGTGGCTACACCTTC.

This chain uses TRBV19 with TRBJ1-5; D perhaps matches TRBD1 (5 bases). Per germline, CDR1 LNHDA and CDR2 SQIVND (reference sequence). V lost 4 bases and J lost 4, with 11 bases in between. The CDR3 runs to 14 residues. The CDR3 sequence is CASSRGEGNQPQHF. CDR3 coding DNA: TGTGCCAGTAGTAGGGGGGAGGGGAATCAGCCCCAGCATTTT.

The chain carries TRBV4-1 and TRBJ2-4; no clear D gene. V was cut by 0 bases and J by 2 bases, with 8 bases left in between. The CDR3 runs 15 residues. Germline loops: CDR1 MGHRA, CDR2 YSYEKL. CDR3: CASSQDDLSKNIQYF. The CDR3 nucleotides read TGCGCCAGCAGCCAAGATGACTTATCCAAAAACATTCAGTACTTC.

The rearrangement uses TRBV4-1 and TRBJ2-1; 8 bases fit TRBD2. The CDR3 spans 16 residues. The germline V gene encodes CDR1 MGHRA and CDR2 YSYEKL. V trimming: 4 bases; J trimming: 8 bases; junction bases outside the gene matches: 13. The CDR3 nucleotides read TGCGCCAGCAGCCCGGGGGGGGGTTGGATTCCGGATGAGCAGTTCTTC. Its translation: CASSPGGGWIPDEQFF.

The chain uses TRBV5-6 and TRBJ1-4, with a tentative D call TRBD1 (5 bases). There are 14 residues in the CDR3. Looked up from germline, CDR1 is SGHDT and CDR2 is YYEEEE. V shed 5 bases and J shed 4 bases, with 12 bases lying between them. The CDR3 bases are TGTGCCAGCAGTATTTCAGGGTTTAATGAAAAACTGTTTTTT. Residues: CASSISGFNEKLFF.

The chain employs TRBV6-1 and TRBJ2-5; 15 bases line up with TRBD2. The CDR3 loop spans 20 amino acids. Trimming cost V 3 bases and J 4 bases; bases outside gene matches: 15. The germline gives CDR1 MNHNS, CDR2 SASEGT. CDR3 nucleotides: TGTGCCAGCAGTGACCCCGGGACTAGCGGGGGGCTGGTGATGGGAGAGACCCAGTACTTC. Translated, it gives CASSDPGTSGGLVMGETQYF.

The chain recombines TRBV5-1 with TRBJ1-1; 7 nucleotides align to TRBD1. V was pared by 0 bases and J by 1 base, with 3 bases of the junction left unmatched. Germline V gives CDR1 SGHRS, CDR2 YFSETQ. CDR3 length: 15 residues. The chain's CDR3 is CASSLETGRNTEAFF. In nucleotides, the CDR3 is TGCGCCAGCAGCTTGGAGACAGGGAGGAACACTGAAGCTTTCTTT.

This clone was observed once. The genes are TRBV7-2 and TRBJ1-5; D ambiguous. The CDR3 length is 14 residues. V lost 1 base, J lost 0 bases, and 4 bases lay in between. Germline loops: CDR1 SGHTA, CDR2 FQGNSA. This CDR3 is CASSLGYSNQPQHF. CDR3 bases: TGTGCCAGCAGCTTAGGTTATAGCAATCAGCCCCAGCATTTT. The full variable domain, with the rest looked up from reference TRBV7-2 and TRBJ1-5, is GAGVSQSPSNKVTEKGKDVELRCDPISGHTALYWYRQSLGQGLEFLIYFQGNSAPDKSGLPSDRFSAERTGGSVSTLTIQRTQQEDSAVYLCASSLGYSNQPQHFGDGTRLSIL.

This clone was observed once. The chain carries TRBV29-1 and TRBJ2-1; perhaps TRBD1 as D (5 bases). This CDR3 spans 15 amino acids. Germline V gene sequence: CDR1 SQVTM, CDR2 ANQGSEA. V shed 4 bases and J shed 1 base, with 14 bases lying between them. The CDR3 region has the DNA TGCAGCGTTGGGAGCTGGACACCATCCTACAATGAGCAGTTCTTC. It yields the protein CSVGSWTPSYNEQFF.

V usage is TRBV12-2 and J usage is TRBJ2-1; the D segment call TRBD2 is taken from the table without a DNA check. TRBV12-2 is tagged as a pseudogene. The CDR3 is 20 residues long. For the CDR3, the DNA is TGTGCAAGTCGCTTACGGACTAGCGGCCAACCCGATATCAACTACAATGAGCAGTTCTTC. Protein product: CASRLRTSGQPDINYNEQFF.

The table lists this clone with a count of one. The chain is built from TRBV5-1 and TRBJ1-5; 10 bases line up with TRBD1. There are 15 residues in the CDR3. V dropped 3 bases and J dropped 3; count of bases not matched to a gene: 3. The germline V gene has CDR1 SGHRS and CDR2 YFSETQ. The CDR3 protein is CASSSGQGDNQPQHF. CDR3 DNA sequence: TGCGCCAGCAGCTCAGGACAGGGGGACAATCAGCCCCAGCATTTT.

This rearrangement joins TRBV28 to TRBJ1-1, with a weak D call TRBD1 (5 bases). V lost 4 bases, J lost 7 bases, and 19 bases lay in between. CDR3 size: 15 residues. CDR1 is MDHEN, CDR2 SYDVKM, per germline. The CDR3 nucleotides are TGTGCCAGCAGTTCGTTGGGGCGGACATCTGATGAAGCTTTCTTT. It translates to CASSSLGRTSDEAFF.

The J gene is TRBJ1-5, the V gene TRBV19; 8 nucleotides line up with TRBD1. Trimming removed 3 bases from V and 8 bases from J; junction bases left unmatched: 15. This CDR3 comprises 17 residues. CDR1 and CDR2 from the germline V gene are LNHDA and SQIVND (reference sequence). CDR3 sequence reads: CASSIRSGQGAVKPQHF. CDR3 bases: TGTGCCAGTAGTATTAGGTCTGGGCAGGGGGCCGTGAAGCCCCAGCATTTT.

A few counts support this clone. V is TRBV11-2 and J is TRBJ2-7; TRBD1 matches 10 bases. Trimming removed 4 bases from V and 0 bases from J; junction bases left unmatched: 15. This CDR3 is 19 amino acids long. Germline V gives CDR1 SGHAT, CDR2 FQNNGV. CDR3 sequence (DNA): TGTGCCAGCAGCTCCCATCCGGGACAGGGGCTGTTGAGCTCCTACGAGCAGTACTTC. Encoded protein: CASSSHPGQGLLSSYEQYF.